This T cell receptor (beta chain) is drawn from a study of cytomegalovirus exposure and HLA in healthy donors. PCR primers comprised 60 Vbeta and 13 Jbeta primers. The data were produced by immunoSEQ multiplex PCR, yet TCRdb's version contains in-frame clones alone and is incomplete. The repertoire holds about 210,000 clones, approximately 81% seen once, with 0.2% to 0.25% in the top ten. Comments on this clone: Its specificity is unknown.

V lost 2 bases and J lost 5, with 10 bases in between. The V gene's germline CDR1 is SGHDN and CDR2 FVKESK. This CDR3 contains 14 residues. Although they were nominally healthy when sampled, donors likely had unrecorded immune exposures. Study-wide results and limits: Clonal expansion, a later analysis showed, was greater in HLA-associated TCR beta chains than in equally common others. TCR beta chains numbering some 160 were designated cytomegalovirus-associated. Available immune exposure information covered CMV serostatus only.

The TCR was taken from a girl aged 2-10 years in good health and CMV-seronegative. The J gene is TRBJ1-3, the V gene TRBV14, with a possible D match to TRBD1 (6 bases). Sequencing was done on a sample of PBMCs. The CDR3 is CASSQQGKRNTIYF. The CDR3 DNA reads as TGTGCCAGCAGCCAACAGGGGAAAAGAAACACCATATATTTT.